This TCR beta chain came from a study of blood T cells in healthy people across ages. Caucasian individuals from Russia who were healthy and aged about 6 to 95 acted as donors. V was clipped by 3 bases and J by 1 base, with 9 bases between them. This CDR3 spans 14 amino acids. Germline V lookup: CDR1 KGHSH, CDR2 LQKENI. Whole-study results and caveats: Because donor CMV status was unknown, expanded clonotype changes were possibly confounded.

This clonotype occurred many times. Its antigen is as yet unknown. The use of a sample-barcoded 5' primer and a J-beta primer mix characterized a second PCR of about 7 to 12 cycles. Via MiXCR, TCRdb re-called the 5' RACE reads, giving one row per CDR3 protein. The profile shows 1.5 million to 2 million distinct CDR3 sequences, about 39% of them singletons. The chain is built from TRBV18 and TRBJ2-5, with D possibly TRBD1 on 6 matching bases. The clonotype was recovered from a human donor in good health. Input material: blood. CDR3 in amino acids: CASSPGQSQETQYF. The CDR3 DNA reads as TGTGCCAGCTCACCCGGACAGAGCCAAGAGACCCAGTACTTC. Full variable domain (rest looked up from reference TRBV18 and TRBJ2-5): NAGVMQNPRHLVRRRGQEARLRCSPMKGHSHVYWYRQLPEEGLKFMVYLQKENIIDESGMPKERFSAEFPKEGPSILRIQQVVRGDSAAYFCASSPGQSQETQYFGPGTRLLVL.